This TCR beta chain is drawn from a study of T cell responses to AZD1222 COVID-19 vaccine. Study-wide points: White British ancestry dominated among donors, who included more females, and clonal diversity was possibly underestimated. Reports indicate that nearly half of spike-specific TCRs are directed at unmutated variant regions.

On this clone itself: Its antigen is not known.

The CDR3 loop spans 16 amino acids. The V gene lost 9 bases and the J gene lost 0 bases, with 17 bases spanning the gap. Germline V gene lookup returns CDR1 SNHLY and CDR2 FYNNEI. Produced via immunoSEQ multiplex PCR; TCRdb's table is partial and in-frame only. This sample has 150,000 to 180,000 clones, with roughly nine tenths found just once. The starting material was peripheral blood, obtained on day 0 of AZD1222 vaccination. The sequence was collected from an adult in good health. The rearrangement links TRBV2 to TRBJ2-2, with a tentative D call TRBD2 (6 bases). The CDR3 protein is CASSGAALSNTGELFF. CDR3 DNA sequence: TGTGCCAGTTCGGGAGCGGCACTCTCGAACACCGGGGAGCTGTTTTTT.